This is a list of T cell receptor beta chains from one sample in a study of blood T cell repertoires in COVID-19. The method was immunoSEQ multiplex PCR; TCRdb's version includes in-frame clones alone and lacks a portion of them. The table has some 200,000 clones, around four fifths seen once; the top ten hold 0.85% to 0.95%. The material sequenced was peripheral blood. The receptors originated from a man in his fifties or sixties with COVID-19, enrolled during active disease. The CDR3 runs from the conserved cysteine through the conserved F or W.

TRBJ1-4	TRBV6-6	CASSPTEINEKLFF
TRBJ1-4	TRBV4-2	CASSQGIQGAGEKLFF
TRBJ1-2	TRBV6-5	CASRRQGNYGYTF
TRBJ1-1	TRBV6-1	CASSGRSGTQPENTEAFF
TRBJ1-1	TRBV16	CASSLTLGSVGTEAFF
TRBJ1-2	TRBV29-1	CSGGQGLDYGYTF
TRBJ2-7	TRBV6-5	CASSSYTYEQYF
TRBJ1-4	TRBV9	CASSVAGGPEKLFF
TRBJ1-5	TRBV7-9	CASSRTGGAEPQHF
TRBJ1-1	TRBV19	CASSIGEGFTEAFF
TRBJ1-1	TRBV27	CASSPVSGEAFF
TRBJ2-7	TRBV12-3/TRBV12-4	CASRSGVYEQYF
TRBJ1-5	TRBV28	CASRQDRLTQPQHF
TRBJ1-5	TRBV28	CASTPGTVNSNQPQHF
TRBJ1-4	TRBV15	CATSRGGQANEKLFF